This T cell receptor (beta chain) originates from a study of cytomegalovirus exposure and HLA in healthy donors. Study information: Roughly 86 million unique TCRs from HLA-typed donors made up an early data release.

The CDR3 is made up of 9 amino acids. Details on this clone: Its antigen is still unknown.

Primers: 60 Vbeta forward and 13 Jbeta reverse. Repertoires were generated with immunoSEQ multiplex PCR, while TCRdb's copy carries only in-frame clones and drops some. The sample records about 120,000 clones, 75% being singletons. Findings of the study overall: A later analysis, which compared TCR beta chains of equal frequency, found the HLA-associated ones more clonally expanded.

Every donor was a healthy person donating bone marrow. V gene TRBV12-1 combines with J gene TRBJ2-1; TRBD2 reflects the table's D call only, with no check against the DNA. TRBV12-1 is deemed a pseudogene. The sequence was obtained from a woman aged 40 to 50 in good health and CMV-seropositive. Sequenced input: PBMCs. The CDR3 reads CASTPRRVF. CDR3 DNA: TGTGCCAGCACCCCACGGCGGGTCTTC.